These T cell receptor beta chains were read from a single sample in a study of identical twins. TCRdb called the 5' RACE reads again in MiXCR, with one record for every CDR3 protein. In the table there are around 960,000 distinct CDR3 sequences, approximately 13% of which are singletons. These sequences were also reported in another study, on yellow fever vaccine responses in identical twins.

What was sequenced was PBMCs. Source of these receptors: a woman aged 18 to 35 in good health. The CDR3 runs from the conserved cysteine through the conserved F or W. The D gene is left open where the match is weak. Size values are once, few and many counts, or a class for expanded clones, and some rows have none.

clone_size	v_call	d_call	j_call	cdr3_nt	cdr3_aa
few	TRBV11-2	TRBD2	TRBJ2-1	TGTGCCAGCACCCCCGGGACTAGCGTTTTTAGGGAGCAGTTCTTC	CASTPGTSVFREQFF
.	TRBV7-9	.	TRBJ2-5	TGTGCCAGCAGCGACGTGTGGCGATCCCAAGAGACCCAGTACTTC	CASSDVWRSQETQYF
many	TRBV12-3/TRBV12-4	TRBD2	TRBJ2-2	TGTGCCAGCAGTCCCCTTGGCGGGAGGGCGGCCGGGGAGCTGTTTTTT	CASSPLGGRAAGELFF
.	TRBV5-1	TRBD1	TRBJ2-6	TGCGCCAGCAGCACCCACCACCCCACAGGGGGCCTCTCTGGGGCCAACGTCCTGACTTTC	CASSTHHPTGGLSGANVLTF
.	TRBV9	.	TRBJ2-1	TGTGCCAGCAGCGCCACCCCACCCCCGTCCTACAATGAGCAGTTCTTC	CASSATPPPSYNEQFF
few	TRBV27	TRBD1	TRBJ2-5	TGTGCCAGCAGTGCCCAGACAGGGAACCAAGAGACCCAGTACTTC	CASSAQTGNQETQYF
.	TRBV6-2/TRBV6-3	.	TRBJ1-5	TGTGCCAGCAGACCAGGGGAGGACCCAAGCAATCAGCCCCAGCATTTT	CASRPGEDPSNQPQHF
.	TRBV2	.	TRBJ2-3	TGTGCCAGCAGCGCCAGTGGGAGCTTGAGCACAGATACGCAGTATTTT	CASSASGSLSTDTQYF
.	TRBV5-1	TRBD1	TRBJ2-5	TGCGCCAGCAGCTTGGCCGACAGGGGGCGAGAAGAGACCCAGTACTTC	CASSLADRGREETQYF
.	TRBV3-1	.	TRBJ1-3	TGTGCCAGCAGCCCGACAATAGGTGGACCCGGAAACACCATATATTTT	CASSPTIGGPGNTIYF
many	TRBV20-1	TRBD1	TRBJ2-1	TGCAGTGCTAGGGGACAGGGCTACAATGAGCAGTTCTTC	CSARGQGYNEQFF
many	TRBV28	TRBD1	TRBJ2-1	TGTGCCAGCAGCCTAACGGGACAGCTCCACAATGAGCAGTTCTTC	CASSLTGQLHNEQFF
few	TRBV21-1	.	TRBJ2-3	TGTGCCAGCAGCAAAGAACTGGACACACACACAGATACGCAGTATTTT	CASSKELDTHTDTQYF
few	TRBV20-1	.	TRBJ1-2	TGCAGTGCTAGAGATATACTCCCGGACTATGGCTACACCTTC	CSARDILPDYGYTF
few	TRBV3-1	.	TRBJ1-2	TGTGCCAGCAGCCAGAAACTGACAAGAACTAACTATGGCTACACCTTC	CASSQKLTRTNYGYTF
few	TRBV19	TRBD1	TRBJ1-5	TGTGCCAGTAGTCCGGACAGGGGAATTCAGCCCCAGCATTTT	CASSPDRGIQPQHF
.	TRBV4-2	.	TRBJ1-5	TGTGCCAGCAGCCAAGATGGGCAGGCTAATCAGCCCCAGCATTTT	CASSQDGQANQPQHF
few	TRBV9	.	TRBJ2-3	TGTGCCAGCAGCGTTGCCGGTTCGCGGGACGGCACAGATACGCAGTATTTT	CASSVAGSRDGTDTQYF
.	TRBV15	.	TRBJ1-2	TGTGCCACCAGCAGAGATCCCAGCTATGGCTACACCTTC	CATSRDPSYGYTF
many	TRBV7-9	.	TRBJ1-1	TGTGCCAGCAGCCCAAGACTGGGCTTAGGGACTGAAGCTTTCTTT	CASSPRLGLGTEAFF
once	TRBV4-1	.	TRBJ2-1	TGCCCCAGCAGCCCCAGGGTCCGGGACCCCCTTGGTGAGCAGTTCTTC	CPSSPRVRDPLGEQFF
few	TRBV7-9	.	TRBJ1-3	TGTGCCAGCAGCCGGGCAGCTGGAAACACCATATATTTT	CASSRAAGNTIYF
.	TRBV5-1	.	TRBJ1-6	TGCGCCAGCAGCTTGGTGGCTGATAATTCACCCCTCCACTTT	CASSLVADNSPLHF
many	TRBV5-1	TRBD2	TRBJ2-1	TGCGCCAGCACCCCCCGTCTAGCGGAGAACTACAATGAGCAGTTCTTC	CASTPRLAENYNEQFF
few	TRBV5-1	TRBD2	TRBJ2-5	TGCGCCAGCAGCAAGGGACTAGCGGGAGGGGAGGAGACCCAGTACTTC	CASSKGLAGGEETQYF
few	TRBV20-1	.	TRBJ2-1	TGCAGTGCGCCGGGGACTTTTTATGAGCAGTTCTTC	CSAPGTFYEQFF
few	TRBV7-9	.	TRBJ2-2	TGTGCCAGCAGCTCGGACCCGGTCGGGGAGCTGTTTTTT	CASSSDPVGELFF